Listed below are T cell receptor beta chains from one sample, sequenced in a study of cytomegalovirus exposure and HLA in healthy donors. Here immunoSEQ multiplex PCR was the method, and the copy in TCRdb shows in-frame clones only, minus some. There are 110,000 to 150,000 clones in the sample; around 77% occur only once, and about 2.2% lies in the top ten. Material for sequencing was PBMCs. The receptors derive from a man younger than 45 in good health and CMV-seronegative. Both conserved end residues are part of each CDR3. Fields, in order: D gene, clone size, J gene, V gene, CDR3 protein, CDR3 DNA. A D gene is named only where the DNA matches it firmly. Size tells how often a clone was seen (once, few, many) or the class of an expanded clone, and some rows leave it out.

>TRBD1|once|TRBJ2-7|TRBV7-9
CASSPGTGGYEQYF
TGTGCCAGCAGCCCAGGGACAGGTGGATACGAGCAGTACTTC
>TRBD2|NA|TRBJ2-7|TRBV28
CASSFGPGRTYEQYF
TGTGCCAGCAGTTTCGGACCCGGGAGGACCTACGAGCAGTACTTC
>TRBD1|NA|TRBJ1-2|TRBV5-6
CASSYHIGGGVGGYTF
TGTGCCAGCAGCTACCACATCGGAGGGGGCGTCGGAGGCTACACCTTC
>NA|once|TRBJ2-1|TRBV28
CASSFGPWHNEQFF
TGTGCCAGCAGTTTTGGGCCTTGGCACAATGAGCAGTTCTTC
>TRBD2|NA|TRBJ2-7|TRBV30
CAWTTSGSWNEQYF
TGTGCCTGGACCACTAGCGGGAGTTGGAACGAGCAGTACTTC
>TRBD1|NA|TRBJ2-7|TRBV19
CASRGGQDSYEQYF
TGTGCCAGTAGGGGGGGACAGGACTCCTACGAGCAGTACTTC
>TRBD1|NA|TRBJ1-2|TRBV25-1
CASSGQGAHYGYTF
TGTGCCAGCAGCGGACAGGGGGCACACTATGGCTACACCTTC
>NA|NA|TRBJ2-7|TRBV28
CASRTQGDEQYF
TGTGCCAGCAGAACACAGGGTGACGAGCAGTACTTC
>TRBD1|many|TRBJ2-7|TRBV5-1
CASSLAGTGPYEQYF
TGCGCCAGCAGCTTGGCCGGGACAGGGCCCTACGAGCAGTACTTC
>NA|once|TRBJ2-2|TRBV5-1
CASSLWRATGELFF
TGCGCCAGCAGCTTGTGGAGGGCCACCGGGGAGCTGTTTTTT
>NA|NA|TRBJ1-1|TRBV18
CASSQQADTEAFF
TGTGCCAGCTCACAACAGGCGGACACTGAAGCTTTCTTT
>TRBD1|NA|TRBJ1-1|TRBV28
CASRSGGGTEAFF
TGTGCCAGCAGGTCAGGGGGCGGCACTGAAGCTTTCTTT
>TRBD1|NA|TRBJ1-2|TRBV5-1
CASSLEGTGSYGYTF
TGCGCCAGCAGCTTGGAAGGGACAGGGAGCTATGGCTACACCTTC
>NA|NA|TRBJ1-5|TRBV10-3
CAISASGGGLGSNQPQHF
TGTGCCATCAGTGCGAGTGGGGGGGGGCTAGGTAGCAATCAGCCCCAGCATTTT
>TRBD2|few|TRBJ2-1|TRBV5-1
CASSLGLAGGYYQFF
TGCGCCAGCAGCTTGGGACTAGCGGGAGGGTACTACCAGTTCTTC
>TRBD1|NA|TRBJ1-2|TRBV5-1
CASSTGGSGGYTF
TGCGCCAGCAGCACAGGGGGCTCAGGGGGCTACACCTTC
>TRBD1|NA|TRBJ2-7|TRBV28
CASSFPLDRVPNEQYF
TGTGCCAGCAGTTTCCCCCTCGACAGGGTACCCAACGAGCAGTACTTC
>TRBD1|few|TRBJ1-4|TRBV11-2
CASSFRQTGLGEKLFF
TGTGCCAGCAGCTTCCGCCAGACAGGGTTGGGTGAAAAACTGTTTTTT
>NA|NA|TRBJ1-1|TRBV6-5
CASQQFDTEAFF
TGTGCCAGCCAACAGTTTGACACTGAAGCTTTCTTT
>TRBD1|few|TRBJ2-5|TRBV2
CASKPRQGAETQYF
TGTGCCAGTAAACCGAGACAGGGCGCAGAGACCCAGTACTTC
>NA|once|TRBJ1-3|TRBV2
CASRETGFSGNTIYF
TGTGCCAGCAGGGAAACAGGGTTCTCTGGAAACACCATATATTTT
>TRBD1|few|TRBJ1-5|TRBV6-6
CASSYSAGGGQPQHF
TGTGCCAGCAGTTACTCGGCAGGGGGTGGGCAGCCCCAGCATTTT
>NA|NA|TRBJ2-3|TRBV5-5
CASSSDRLTDTQYF
TGTGCCAGCAGTTCGGACAGACTAACAGATACGCAGTATTTT
>TRBD1|NA|TRBJ2-1|TRBV10-3
CAISLHTGTGTYNEQFF
TGTGCCATCAGTCTACATACCGGGACAGGTACCTACAATGAGCAGTTCTTC
>TRBD2|NA|TRBJ2-1|TRBV4-1
CASSQESGMSRGSEQFF
TGCGCCAGCAGCCAAGAGAGCGGGATGAGCCGGGGCTCGGAGCAGTTCTTC
>NA|few|TRBJ1-4|TRBV5-6
CASSLSGRGEKLFF
TGTGCCAGCAGCTTGAGCGGGCGGGGTGAAAAACTGTTTTTT
>NA|NA|TRBJ1-2|TRBV7-9
CASSLAGSEGYTF
TGTGCCAGCAGCTTGGCAGGGTCCGAAGGCTACACCTTC
>NA|NA|TRBJ2-7|TRBV10-2
CASSDRTSTYEQYF
TGCGCCAGCAGCGACAGGACCAGCACCTACGAGCAGTACTTC
>TRBD2|NA|TRBJ2-3|TRBV7-8
CASSLALAGVPDTQYF
TGTGCCAGCAGCTTAGCGCTAGCGGGAGTCCCAGATACGCAGTATTTT
>NA|NA|TRBJ1-1|TRBV29-1
CSVEVGGSNTEAFF
TGCAGCGTTGAAGTAGGCGGATCGAACACTGAAGCTTTCTTT
>TRBD2|NA|TRBJ2-1|TRBV9
CASSELAGAYNEQFF
TGTGCCAGCAGCGAACTAGCGGGTGCCTACAATGAGCAGTTCTTC
>TRBD1|once|TRBJ1-2|TRBV6-1
CASSERTGDGYTF
TGTGCCAGCAGTGAACGGACAGGGGATGGCTACACCTTC
>TRBD1|NA|TRBJ1-6|TRBV7-6
CASSPTLGQGGYNSPLHF
TGTGCCAGCAGCCCTACCCTCGGACAGGGCGGCTATAATTCACCCCTCCACTTT
>TRBD1|few|TRBJ1-4|TRBV7-9
CASSLDRQGGGKLFF
TGTGCCAGCAGCTTAGACCGACAGGGAGGCGGAAAACTGTTTTTT
>TRBD1|NA|TRBJ2-2|TRBV27
CASSLSQGVRNTGELFF
TGTGCCAGCAGTTTGTCCCAGGGGGTCAGGAACACCGGGGAGCTGTTTTTT
>TRBD1|NA|TRBJ1-1|TRBV25-1
CASRAPGQGYTEAFF
TGTGCCAGCAGAGCTCCGGGACAGGGATACACTGAAGCTTTCTTT
>TRBD2|once|TRBJ2-7|TRBV7-2
CASSATSGGVYEQYF
TGTGCCAGCAGCGCCACTAGCGGGGGGGTCTACGAGCAGTACTTC
>NA|NA|TRBJ1-5|TRBV7-9
CASSPQGSNQPQHF
TGTGCCAGCAGCCCCCAGGGAAGCAATCAGCCCCAGCATTTT
>TRBD1|NA|TRBJ1-3|TRBV6-5
CASSSGTATSGNTIYF
TGTGCCAGCAGTTCCGGGACAGCAACCTCTGGAAACACCATATATTTT
>TRBD2|NA|TRBJ2-7|TRBV19
CASSPLGLAGGPSYEQYF
TGTGCCAGTAGCCCGTTGGGACTAGCGGGAGGGCCCTCCTACGAGCAGTACTTC
>NA|once|TRBJ2-1|TRBV7-9
CASSLVGRNREQFF
TGTGCCAGCAGCTTAGTAGGCAGAAACAGAGAGCAGTTCTTC
>TRBD1|few|TRBJ1-1|TRBV4-1
CASEQGRNTEAFF
TGCGCCAGCGAACAGGGGAGGAACACTGAAGCTTTCTTT
>NA|NA|TRBJ1-2|TRBV7-2
CASSPGLGENYGYTF
TGTGCCAGCAGCCCGGGGTTGGGAGAGAACTATGGCTACACCTTC
>TRBD1|NA|TRBJ1-1|TRBV28
CASSLGDRGAFF
TGTGCCAGCAGTTTGGGAGACAGGGGAGCTTTCTTT
>TRBD2|NA|TRBJ2-1|TRBV5-4
CASRNEREVGNEQFF
TGTGCCAGCAGGAACGAGCGGGAGGTCGGAAATGAGCAGTTCTTC
>TRBD2|NA|TRBJ2-1|TRBV7-6
CASSSPSAGGINEQFF
TGTGCCAGCAGCTCGCCCTCAGCGGGGGGCATCAATGAGCAGTTCTTC